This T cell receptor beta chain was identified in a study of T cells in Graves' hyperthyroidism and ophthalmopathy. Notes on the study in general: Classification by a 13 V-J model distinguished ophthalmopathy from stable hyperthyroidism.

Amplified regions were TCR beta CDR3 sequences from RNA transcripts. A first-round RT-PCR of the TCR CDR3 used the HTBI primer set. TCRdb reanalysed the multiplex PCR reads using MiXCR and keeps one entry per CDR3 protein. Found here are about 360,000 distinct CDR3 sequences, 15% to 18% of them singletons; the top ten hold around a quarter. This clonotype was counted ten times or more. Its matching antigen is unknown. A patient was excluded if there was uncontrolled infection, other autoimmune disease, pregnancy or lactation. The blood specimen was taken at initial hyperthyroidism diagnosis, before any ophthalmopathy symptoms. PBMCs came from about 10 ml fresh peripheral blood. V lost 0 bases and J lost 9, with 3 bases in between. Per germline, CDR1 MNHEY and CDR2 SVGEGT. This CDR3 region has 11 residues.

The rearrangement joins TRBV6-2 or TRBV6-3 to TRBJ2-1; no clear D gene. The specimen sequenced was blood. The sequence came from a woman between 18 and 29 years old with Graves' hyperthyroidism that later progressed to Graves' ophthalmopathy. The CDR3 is CASSYSSEQFF. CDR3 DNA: TGTGCCAGCAGTTACTCGAGTGAGCAGTTCTTC.